The 24 T cell receptor beta chains listed next were all sequenced from one sample in a study of shared clonotypes between healthy human individuals. Naive CD8 isolation took CD45RO-negative cells positively selected for CCR7 and excluded terminally differentiated effector memory CD45RA+ cells. Data came from immunoSEQ multiplex PCR; TCRdb stores just in-frame clones and leaves some out. The profile shows 2 million to 2.5 million clones, about 92% of them singletons. The specimen was naive CD8+ T cells from PBMCs. Every receptor here comes from a man between 18 and 35 years old in good health. Some clones in this sample may be carry-over from other donors' samples.

The chain links TRBV7-3 to TRBJ2-2; 9 bases are shared with TRBD1. Unmatched junction bases numbered 6, after V lost 4 bases and J lost 3 bases. This CDR3 has 16 residues. CDR1 SGHTA and CDR2 FQGTGA come from the germline V gene. CDR3 region: CASSSVGTGYTGELFF. The CDR3 DNA reads as TGTGCCAGCAGCTCCGTCGGGACAGGGTACACCGGGGAGCTGTTTTTT.

CDR3 sequence reads: CSVVLTGSGYEQYF. CDR3 nucleotides: TGCAGCGTTGTCTTGACGGGTTCGGGGTACGAGCAGTACTTC. V usage is TRBV29-1 and J usage is TRBJ2-7; TRBD2 might be the D (5 bases). The V end was cut by 4 bases, the J end by 4 bases, with 17 bases between. This CDR3 is built from 14 residues. CDR1 and CDR2 from the germline V gene are SQVTM and ANQGSEA.

V gene TRBV6-5 combines with J gene TRBJ2-7; D unresolved. Germline CDR1 and CDR2: MNHEY and SVGAGI. The CDR3 totals 13 residues. V gave up 0 bases and J gave up 6 bases, with 9 bases separating them. Here the CDR3 reads CASSYSPEAEQYF. Written as DNA, the CDR3 is TGTGCCAGCAGTTACTCCCCAGAAGCCGAGCAGTACTTC.

The rearrangement uses TRBV21-1 and TRBJ2-4; TRBD2 is the table's D call and was not checked against the DNA. TRBV21-1 corresponds to a pseudogene. The CDR3 extends over 19 amino acids. CDR3 amino acids: CASSKASLRYEVAKNIQYF. The DNA of the CDR3 is TGTGCCAGCAGCAAAGCGAGTTTACGCTACGAAGTAGCCAAAAACATTCAGTACTTC.

The rearrangement uses TRBV6-5 and TRBJ1-1; D is undetermined. Germline CDR1 reads MNHEY; CDR2 reads SVGAGI. The CDR3 contains 15 residues. V was trimmed by 3 bases and J by 1 base, leaving 12 bases between them. The DNA for the CDR3 is TGTGCCAGCAGTTATGATCGGACGGCGAACACTGAAGCTTTCTTT. Protein sequence: CASSYDRTANTEAFF.

The gene calls are TRBV2 and TRBJ1-4; D is unclear. The V and J ends lost 6 bases and 0 bases respectively, with 11 bases between them. The length of the CDR3 is 15 residues. Germline V CDR1 and CDR2: SNHLY, FYNNEI. The CDR3 sequence: CASSRPQATNEKLFF. As DNA, the CDR3 is TGTGCCAGCAGCAGGCCGCAGGCAACTAATGAAAAACTGTTTTTT.

V and J are TRBV19 and TRBJ1-2, with a possible D match to TRBD1 (5 bases). V was pared by 0 bases and J by 5 bases, with 22 bases between. Germline CDR1 LNHDA, CDR2 SQIVND (reference sequence). The CDR3 consists of 18 residues. Here the CDR3 reads CASSIDLRTGATIYGYTF. The CDR3 coding sequence is TGTGCCAGTAGTATAGATCTGAGAACAGGAGCTACCATATATGGCTACACCTTC. Full variable domain (rest looked up from reference TRBV19 and TRBJ1-2): DGGITQSPKYLFRKEGQNVTLSCEQNLNHDAMYWYRQDPGQGLRLIYYSQIVNDFQKGDIAEGYSVSREKKESFPLTVTSAQKNPTAFYLCASSIDLRTGATIYGYTFGSGTRLTVV.

The chain couples TRBV7-9 to TRBJ2-5, with D possibly being TRBD2 (5 bases). Germline V CDR1 and CDR2: SEHNR, FQNEAQ (reference sequence). The CDR3 covers 18 residues. V lost 3 bases to trimming and J lost 5 bases, with 25 bases between them. The CDR3 region is CASSFIPGRGRDWETQYF. In nucleotides, the CDR3 is TGTGCCAGCAGCTTTATCCCTGGACGGGGTCGGGATTGGGAGACCCAGTACTTC.

CDR3 nucleotide sequence: TGTGCCAGCAGTTACAGGGACTTTAGCACAGATACGCAGTATTTT. Encoded protein: CASSYRDFSTDTQYF. The rearrangement links TRBV6-5 to TRBJ2-3; D may be TRBD2 (6 bases). Trimming removed 2 bases from V and 0 bases from J, with 9 bases in between. The CDR3 consists of 15 residues. The V gene's germline CDR1 is MNHEY and CDR2 SVGAGI.

As concerns this clone: The same CDR3 is also encoded by other DNA sequences in this sample. The chain combines TRBV13 with TRBJ2-3; D is ambiguous. The CDR3 is made up of 12 amino acids. V was clipped by 0 bases and J by 4 bases, with 2 bases between them. CDR1 is PRHDT, CDR2 FYEKMQ, per germline (reference sequence). The CDR3 reads CASSLGSDTQYF. DNA for the CDR3: TGTGCCAGCAGCTTAGGATCAGATACGCAGTATTTT.

With regard to this clone: This specimen includes other DNA sequences encoding the same CDR3. V gene TRBV14 combines with J gene TRBJ2-7, with D uncertain. The CDR3 has 13 amino acids. V shed 4 bases and J shed 0 bases, with 7 bases lying between them. The germline V gene encodes CDR1 SGHDN and CDR2 FVKESK. The CDR3, as DNA: TGTGCCAGCAGCCTACTTAGCTCCTACGAGCAGTACTTC. Its translation: CASSLLSSYEQYF.

This chain uses TRBV7-9 with TRBJ2-5; D is ambiguous. The germline V gene encodes CDR1 SEHNR and CDR2 FQNEAQ (reference sequence). The CDR3 sequence is 13 residues long. The V gene lost 5 bases and the J gene lost 6 bases, with 13 bases spanning the gap. CDR3 protein: CASSPKERKTQYF. For the CDR3, the DNA is TGTGCCAGCAGCCCAAAAGAAAGAAAGACCCAGTACTTC.

The chain carries TRBV7-8 and TRBJ2-5, with TRBD2 matching over 10 bases. V gave up 1 base and J gave up 4 bases; unmatched junction bases: 15. This CDR3 is built from 19 residues. Germline CDR1 SGHVS, CDR2 FQNEAQ. The CDR3 loop reads CASSLDPAASGSGGETQYF. The CDR3 region has the DNA TGTGCCAGCAGCTTAGATCCTGCCGCTAGCGGGAGTGGGGGAGAGACCCAGTACTTC. Filled out from reference TRBV7-8 and TRBJ2-5, the complete variable domain reads GAGVSQSPRYKVAKRGQDVALRCDPISGHVSLFWYQQALGQGPEFLTYFQNEAQLDKSGLPSDRFFAERPEGSVSTLKIQRTQQEDSAVYLCASSLDPAASGSGGETQYFGPGTRLLVL.

This chain joins TRBV6-4 and TRBJ1-1; TRBD1 agrees at 8 bases. Unmatched junction bases numbered 6, after V lost 5 bases and J lost 7 bases. The CDR3 is 13 residues long. Germline V gives CDR1 MRHNA, CDR2 SNTAGT. The CDR3 region is CASSPLTGGEAFF. CDR3 nucleotide sequence: TGTGCCAGCAGTCCGTTAACAGGGGGTGAAGCTTTCTTT.

Comments on this clone: Other DNA sequences in the same sample also yield this CDR3. The chain has TRBV30 and TRBJ2-1; D unresolved. CDR3 length: 11 amino acids. Germline CDR1 GTSNPN, CDR2 SVGIG (reference sequence). With 0 bases removed from V and 9 bases from J, the gap between germline ends came to 6 bases. The chain's CDR3 is CAWSVGLEQFF. The CDR3 bases are TGTGCCTGGAGTGTAGGCCTTGAGCAGTTCTTC.

In this sample, this clone turned up a few times. The CDR3 bases are TGTGCCAGTAGTATCGGGAAGTACACTGAAGCTTTCTTT. It translates to CASSIGKYTEAFF. The chain employs TRBV19 and TRBJ1-1; no definite D call. Germline-derived CDR1 and CDR2 are LNHDA and SQIVND (reference sequence). The CDR3 runs 13 residues. V lost 3 bases and J lost 3, with 8 bases in between.

This sequence joins TRBV15 and TRBJ2-7, with TRBD1 matching 7 bases. V dropped 5 bases and J dropped 3; count of bases not matched to a gene: 10. Germline V gene sequence: CDR1 LNHNV, CDR2 YYDKDF (reference sequence). The CDR3 loop spans 15 amino acids. For the CDR3, the DNA is TGTGCCACCAGCGAAGACAGGGTAAGCTTCTACGAGCAGTACTTC. It translates to CATSEDRVSFYEQYF. The full variable domain, completed using reference TRBV15 and TRBJ2-7, is DAMVIQNPRYQVTQFGKPVTLSCSQTLNHNVMYWYQQKSSQAPKLLFHYYDKDFNNEADTPDNFQSRRPNTSFCFLDIRSPGLGDTAMYLCATSEDRVSFYEQYFGPGTRLTVT.

This clone has only one observation. CDR3 sequence: CASAVLGRVADTQYF. CDR3 bases: TGTGCCAGCGCGGTGCTCGGGAGAGTCGCAGATACGCAGTATTTT. This chain uses TRBV6-1 with TRBJ2-3; tentative D call: TRBD2 (6 bases). The V end lost 8 bases, the J end lost 4 bases, and 19 bases lay between the germline ends. This CDR3 has 15 amino acids. In germline, CDR1 is MNHNS, CDR2 SASEGT.

As for this clone: Different DNA sequences within this sample yield the same CDR3. This rearrangement joins TRBV28 to TRBJ2-6, with a tentative D call TRBD2 (5 bases). This CDR3 spans 16 amino acids. V gave up 0 bases and J gave up 2 bases, with 8 bases separating them. The germline V gene encodes CDR1 MDHEN and CDR2 SYDVKM. In nucleotides, the CDR3 is TGTGCCAGCAGTTTATGGGCGGGCGCTGGGGCCAACGTCCTGACTTTC. Translating it yields CASSLWAGAGANVLTF.

The chain uses TRBV4-1 and TRBJ2-5; 13 bases align to TRBD2. The germline V gene encodes CDR1 MGHRA and CDR2 YSYEKL. The CDR3 spans 16 residues. The J segment lost 5 bases and the V segment lost 2 bases, leaving 5 bases of the junction unmatched. CDR3: CASSQSLTSGRETQYF. Written as DNA, the CDR3 is TGCGCCAGCAGCCAATCCTTGACTAGCGGGAGGGAGACCCAGTACTTC.

The V and J genes are TRBV4-2 and TRBJ2-7; the D gene is possibly TRBD1 (5 bases). Germline CDR1 LGHNA, CDR2 YNFKEQ. Trimming cost V 3 bases and J 3 bases, with 12 bases left between them. CDR3 length equals 14 residues. The CDR3 region is CASSHQTDNYEQYF. The CDR3, as DNA: TGTGCCAGCAGCCACCAGACAGATAACTACGAGCAGTACTTC.

The table lists this clone with a few counts. This chain uses TRBV7-3 with TRBJ2-1; 12 positions match TRBD2. This CDR3 contains 15 residues. V was clipped by 2 bases and J by 10 bases; unmatched bases: 6. CDR1 is SGHTA, CDR2 FQGTGA, per germline. CDR3: CASSLWTSGEQEQFF. The CDR3 DNA reads as TGTGCCAGCAGCTTATGGACTAGCGGGGAGCAGGAGCAGTTCTTC. The entire variable domain, with the rest obtained from reference TRBV7-3 and TRBJ2-1, is as follows: GAGVSQTPSNKVTEKGKYVELRCDPISGHTALYWYRQSLGQGPEFLIYFQGTGAADDSGLPNDRFFAVRPEGSVSTLKIQRTERGDSAVYLCASSLWTSGEQEQFFGPGTRLTVL.

The genes are TRBV14 and TRBJ2-1; unclear D gene. The ends were cut back, 8 bases at V and 4 bases at J, with 12 bases in the middle. The CDR3 spans 13 residues. CDR1 is SGHDN and CDR2 is FVKESK in the germline V gene. This CDR3 is CASGRTAYNEQFF. The CDR3 nucleotides are TGTGCCAGCGGACGGACGGCGTACAATGAGCAGTTCTTC.

The CDR3 loop reads CASTPSFIENTEAFF. Here the CDR3 DNA reads TGCGCCAGCACCCCCAGTTTTATAGAGAACACTGAAGCTTTCTTT. This chain connects TRBV5-1 to TRBJ1-1; D is unresolved. The CDR3 is 15 amino acids. The V end was cut by 6 bases, the J end by 1 base, with 16 bases between. Looked up from germline, CDR1 is SGHRS and CDR2 is YFSETQ. The variable domain in full, with the rest retrieved from reference TRBV5-1 and TRBJ1-1, is KAGVTQTPRYLIKTRGQQVTLSCSPISGHRSVSWYQQTPGQGLQFLFEYFSETQRNKGNFPGRFSGRQFSNSRSEMNVSTLELGDSALYLCASTPSFIENTEAFFGQGTRLTVV.